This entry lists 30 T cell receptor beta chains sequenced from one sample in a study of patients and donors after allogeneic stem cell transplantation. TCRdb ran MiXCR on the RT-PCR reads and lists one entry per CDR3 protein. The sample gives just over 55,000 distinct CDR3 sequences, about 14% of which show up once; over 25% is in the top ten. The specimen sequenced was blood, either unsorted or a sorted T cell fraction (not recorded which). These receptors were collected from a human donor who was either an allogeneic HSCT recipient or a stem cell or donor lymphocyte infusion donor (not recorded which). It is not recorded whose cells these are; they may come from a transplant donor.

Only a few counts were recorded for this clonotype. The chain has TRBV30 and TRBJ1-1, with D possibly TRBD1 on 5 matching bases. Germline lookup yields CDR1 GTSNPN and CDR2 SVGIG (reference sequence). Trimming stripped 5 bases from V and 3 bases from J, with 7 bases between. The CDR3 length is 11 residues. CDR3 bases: TGTGCCTGGGGACACGACACTGAAGCTTTCTTT. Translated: CAWGHDTEAFF.

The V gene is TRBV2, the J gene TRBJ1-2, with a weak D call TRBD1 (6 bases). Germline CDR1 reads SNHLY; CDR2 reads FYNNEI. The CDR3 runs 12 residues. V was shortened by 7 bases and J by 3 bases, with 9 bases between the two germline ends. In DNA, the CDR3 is TGTGCCAGCACCCAGGGGTACTATGGCTACACCTTC. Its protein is CASTQGYYGYTF. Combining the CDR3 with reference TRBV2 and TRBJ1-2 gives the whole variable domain EPEVTQTPSHQVTQMGQEVILRCVPISNHLYFYWYRQILGQKVEFLVSFYNNEISEKSEIFDDQFSVERPDGSNFTLKIRSTKLEDSAMYFCASTQGYYGYTFGSGTRLTVV.

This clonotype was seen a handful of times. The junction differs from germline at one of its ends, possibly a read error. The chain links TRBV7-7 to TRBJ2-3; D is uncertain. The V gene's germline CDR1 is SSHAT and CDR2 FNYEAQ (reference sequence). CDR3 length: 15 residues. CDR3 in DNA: TGTGCTAGCAGCCCAACGGAGCTGCTCACAGATACGCAGTATTTT. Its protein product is CASSPTELLTDTQYF.

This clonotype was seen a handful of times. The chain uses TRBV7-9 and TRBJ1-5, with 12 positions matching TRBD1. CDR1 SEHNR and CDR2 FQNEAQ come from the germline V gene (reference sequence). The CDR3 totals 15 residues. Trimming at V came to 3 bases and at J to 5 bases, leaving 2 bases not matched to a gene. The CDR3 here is CASSLGQGADQPQHF. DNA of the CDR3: TGTGCCAGCAGCTTGGGACAGGGGGCCGATCAGCCCCAGCATTTT.

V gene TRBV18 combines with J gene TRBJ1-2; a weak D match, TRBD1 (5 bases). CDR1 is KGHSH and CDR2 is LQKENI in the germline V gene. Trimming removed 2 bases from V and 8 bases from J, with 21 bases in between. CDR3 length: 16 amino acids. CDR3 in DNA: TGTGCCAGCTCACCAAGTTGGGACCTCCTTTATGAGGGCTACACCTTC. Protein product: CASSPSWDLLYEGYTF.

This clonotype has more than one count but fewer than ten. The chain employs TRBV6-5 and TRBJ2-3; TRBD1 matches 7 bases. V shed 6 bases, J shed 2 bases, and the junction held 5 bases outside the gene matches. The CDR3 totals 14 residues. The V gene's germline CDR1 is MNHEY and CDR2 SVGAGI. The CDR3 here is CASSYRGDTDTQYF. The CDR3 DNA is TGTGCCAGCAGCTACAGGGGAGACACAGATACGCAGTATTTT.

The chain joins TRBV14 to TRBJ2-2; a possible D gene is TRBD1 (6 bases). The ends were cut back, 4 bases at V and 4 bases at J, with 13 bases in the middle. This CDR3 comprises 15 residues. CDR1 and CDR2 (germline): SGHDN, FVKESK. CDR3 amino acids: CASSRQDFITGELFF. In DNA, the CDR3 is TGTGCCAGCAGCCGACAGGATTTCATCACCGGGGAGCTGTTTTTT. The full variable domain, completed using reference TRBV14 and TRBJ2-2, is EAGVTQFPSHSVIEKGQTVTLRCDPISGHDNLYWYRRVMGKEIKFLLHFVKESKQDESGMPNNRFLAERTGGTYSTLKVQPAELEDSGVYFCASSRQDFITGELFFGEGSRLTVL.

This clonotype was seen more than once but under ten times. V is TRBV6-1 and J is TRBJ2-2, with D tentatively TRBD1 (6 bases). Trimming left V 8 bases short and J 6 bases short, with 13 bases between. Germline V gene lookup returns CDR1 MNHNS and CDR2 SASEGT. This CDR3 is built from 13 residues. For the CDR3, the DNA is TGTGCCAGCGGGAAGGGGGTGCCCGGGGAGCTGTTTTTT. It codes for CASGKGVPGELFF.

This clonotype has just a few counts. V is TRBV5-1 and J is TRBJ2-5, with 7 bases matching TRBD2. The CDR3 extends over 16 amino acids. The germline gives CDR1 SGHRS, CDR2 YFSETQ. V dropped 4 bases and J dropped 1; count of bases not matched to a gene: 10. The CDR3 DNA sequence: TGCGCCAGCAGCAAGGAGTTAGCGGGTACCCAAGAGACCCAGTACTTC. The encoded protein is CASSKELAGTQETQYF.

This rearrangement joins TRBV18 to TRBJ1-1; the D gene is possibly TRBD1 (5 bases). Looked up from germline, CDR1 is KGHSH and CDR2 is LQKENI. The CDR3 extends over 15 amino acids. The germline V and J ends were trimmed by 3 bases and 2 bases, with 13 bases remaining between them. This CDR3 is CASSPGEGPNTEAFF. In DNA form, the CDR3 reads TGTGCCAGCTCACCTGGGGAGGGGCCTAACACTGAAGCTTTCTTT. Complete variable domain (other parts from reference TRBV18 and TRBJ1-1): NAGVMQNPRHLVRRRGQEARLRCSPMKGHSHVYWYRQLPEEGLKFMVYLQKENIIDESGMPKERFSAEFPKEGPSILRIQQVVRGDSAAYFCASSPGEGPNTEAFFGQGTRLTVV.

CDR3 DNA: TGCAGCGTTGAAGGTCGTAGCGGGAGTAGGTTAGATACGCAGTATTTT. Its translation: CSVEGRSGSRLDTQYF. V is TRBV29-1 and J is TRBJ2-3, with 9 positions matching TRBD2. The CDR3 contains 16 residues. CDR1 and CDR2 (germline): SQVTM, ANQGSEA. V gave up 1 base and J gave up 5 bases; unmatched junction bases: 10.

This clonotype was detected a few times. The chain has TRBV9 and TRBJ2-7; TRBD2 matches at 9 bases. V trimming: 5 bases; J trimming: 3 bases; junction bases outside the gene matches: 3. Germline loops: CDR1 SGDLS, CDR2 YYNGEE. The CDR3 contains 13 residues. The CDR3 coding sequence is TGTGCCAGCAGTGGGACTAGCAACTACGAGCAGTACTTC. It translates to CASSGTSNYEQYF.

CDR3 sequence: CASSFSGGQLEAFF. The CDR3 bases are TGTGCCAGCAGCTTCTCCGGCGGACAACTTGAAGCTTTCTTT. The rearrangement joins TRBV5-8 to TRBJ1-1; D might be TRBD1 (5 bases). The CDR3 covers 14 residues. The V gene lost 2 bases and the J gene lost 7 bases, with 15 bases spanning the gap. CDR1 and CDR2 from the germline V gene are SGHTS and YDEGEE. Together with reference TRBV5-8 and TRBJ1-1, the CDR3 gives the full variable domain: EAGVTQSPTHLIKTRGQQATLRCSPISGHTSVYWYQQALGLGLQFLLWYDEGEERNRGNFPPRFSGRQFPNYSSELNVNALELEDSALYLCASSFSGGQLEAFFGQGTRLTVV.

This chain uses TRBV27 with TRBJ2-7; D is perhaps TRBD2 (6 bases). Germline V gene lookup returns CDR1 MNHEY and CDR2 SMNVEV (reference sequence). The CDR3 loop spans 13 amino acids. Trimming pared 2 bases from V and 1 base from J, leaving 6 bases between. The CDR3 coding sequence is TGTGCCAGCAGTTTAGGGACTTCCTACGAGCAGTACTTC. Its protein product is CASSLGTSYEQYF.

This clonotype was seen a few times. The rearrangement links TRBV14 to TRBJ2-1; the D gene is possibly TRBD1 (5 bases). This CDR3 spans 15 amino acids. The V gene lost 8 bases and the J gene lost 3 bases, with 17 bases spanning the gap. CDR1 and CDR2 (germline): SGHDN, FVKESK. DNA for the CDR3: TGTGCCAGCCGATCCTCCCAGGGTGGCTACAATGAGCAGTTCTTC. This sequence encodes CASRSSQGGYNEQFF.

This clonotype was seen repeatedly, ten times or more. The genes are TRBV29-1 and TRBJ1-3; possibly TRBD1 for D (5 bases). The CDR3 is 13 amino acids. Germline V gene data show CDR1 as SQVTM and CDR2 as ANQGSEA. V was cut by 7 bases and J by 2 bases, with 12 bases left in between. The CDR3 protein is CSAVVGAGNTIYF. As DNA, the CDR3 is TGCAGCGCCGTGGTGGGGGCTGGAAACACCATATATTTT.

CDR3 coding DNA: TGTGCCACCAGTGACCCCGGACCCCAGGCTGAAGCTTTCTTT. Translating it yields CATSDPGPQAEAFF. V and J are TRBV24-1 and TRBJ1-1; D remains unclear. CDR1 and CDR2 (germline): KGHDR, SFDVKD. The V and J ends lost 4 bases and 6 bases respectively, with 14 bases between them. The CDR3 sequence is 14 residues long.

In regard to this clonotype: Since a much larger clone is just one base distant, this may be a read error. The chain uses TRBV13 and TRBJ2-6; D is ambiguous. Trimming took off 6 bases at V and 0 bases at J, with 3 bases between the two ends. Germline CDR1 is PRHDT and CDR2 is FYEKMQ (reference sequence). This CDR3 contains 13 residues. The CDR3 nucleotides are TGTGCCAGCAGAATCTCTGGGGCCAACGTCCTGACTTTC. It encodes CASRISGANVLTF.

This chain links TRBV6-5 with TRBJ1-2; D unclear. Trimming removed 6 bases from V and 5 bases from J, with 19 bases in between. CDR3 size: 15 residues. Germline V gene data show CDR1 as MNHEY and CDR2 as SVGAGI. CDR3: CASRQESGPVYGYTF. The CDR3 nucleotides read TGTGCCAGCAGGCAAGAATCCGGGCCCGTATATGGCTACACCTTC.

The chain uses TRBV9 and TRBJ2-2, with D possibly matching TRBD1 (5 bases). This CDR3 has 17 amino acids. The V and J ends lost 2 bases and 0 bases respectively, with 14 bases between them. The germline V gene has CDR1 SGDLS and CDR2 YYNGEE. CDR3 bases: TGTGCCAGCAGCGTGCATACAGGTTTCCCGAACACCGGGGAGCTGTTTTTT. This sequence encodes CASSVHTGFPNTGELFF.

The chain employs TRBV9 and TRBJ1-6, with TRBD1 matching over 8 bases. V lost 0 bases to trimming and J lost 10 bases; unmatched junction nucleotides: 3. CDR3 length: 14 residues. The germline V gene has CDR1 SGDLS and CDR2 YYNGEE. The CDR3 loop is CASSVAGGESPLHF. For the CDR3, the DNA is TGTGCCAGCAGCGTAGCAGGGGGCGAATCACCCCTCCACTTT.

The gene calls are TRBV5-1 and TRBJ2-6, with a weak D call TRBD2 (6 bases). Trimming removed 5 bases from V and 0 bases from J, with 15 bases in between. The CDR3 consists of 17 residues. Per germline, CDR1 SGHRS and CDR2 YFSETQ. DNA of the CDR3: TGCGCCAGCAGTGGGGGGTCTTCCCTCTCTGGGGCCAACGTCCTGACTTTC. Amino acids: CASSGGSSLSGANVLTF. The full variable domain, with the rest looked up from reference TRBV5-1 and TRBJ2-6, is KAGVTQTPRYLIKTRGQQVTLSCSPISGHRSVSWYQQTPGQGLQFLFEYFSETQRNKGNFPGRFSGRQFSNSRSEMNVSTLELGDSALYLCASSGGSSLSGANVLTFGAGSRLTVL.

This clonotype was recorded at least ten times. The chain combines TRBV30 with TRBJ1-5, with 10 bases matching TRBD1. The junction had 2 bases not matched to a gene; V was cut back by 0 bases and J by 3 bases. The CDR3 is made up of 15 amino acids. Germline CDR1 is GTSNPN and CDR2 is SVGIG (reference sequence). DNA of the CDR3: TGTGCCTGGAGTGTTGGGACAGGGGTCAATCAGCCCCAGCATTTT. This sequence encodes CAWSVGTGVNQPQHF.

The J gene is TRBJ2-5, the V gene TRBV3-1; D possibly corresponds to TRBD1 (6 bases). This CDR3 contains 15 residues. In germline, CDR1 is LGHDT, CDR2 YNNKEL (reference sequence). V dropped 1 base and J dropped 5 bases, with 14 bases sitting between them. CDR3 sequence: CASSQGTASTETQYF. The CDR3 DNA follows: TGTGCCAGCAGCCAAGGGACAGCCTCCACGGAGACCCAGTACTTC.

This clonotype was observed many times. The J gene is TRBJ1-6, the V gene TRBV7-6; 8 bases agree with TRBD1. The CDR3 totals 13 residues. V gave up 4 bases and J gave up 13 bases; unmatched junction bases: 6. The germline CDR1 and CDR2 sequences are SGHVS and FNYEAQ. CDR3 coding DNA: TGTGCCAGCAGCTCAGGACAGGGCCTTCCCCTCCACTTT. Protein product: CASSSGQGLPLHF. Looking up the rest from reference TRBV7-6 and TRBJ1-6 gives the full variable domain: GAGVSQSPRYKVTKRGQDVALRCDPISGHVSLYWYRQALGQGPEFLTYFNYEAQQDKSGLPNDRFSAERPEGSISTLTIQRTEQRDSAMYRCASSSGQGLPLHFGNGTRLTVT.

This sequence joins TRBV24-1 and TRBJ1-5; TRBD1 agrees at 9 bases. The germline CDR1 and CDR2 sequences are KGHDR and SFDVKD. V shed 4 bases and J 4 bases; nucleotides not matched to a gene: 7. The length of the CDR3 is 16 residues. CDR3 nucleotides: TGTGCCACCAGTGACCGGGGACAGGGAATGAATCAGCCCCAGCATTTT. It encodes CATSDRGQGMNQPQHF.

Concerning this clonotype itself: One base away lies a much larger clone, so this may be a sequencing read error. CDR3 sequence (DNA): TGCAGCGTTGAGTTTGGGAGGGATGAAAACCTGTTTTTT. The encoded protein is CSVEFGRDENLFF. The chain recombines TRBV29-1 with TRBJ1-4; D uncertain. The CDR3 is made up of 13 amino acids. Germline lookup yields CDR1 SQVTM and CDR2 ANQGSEA.

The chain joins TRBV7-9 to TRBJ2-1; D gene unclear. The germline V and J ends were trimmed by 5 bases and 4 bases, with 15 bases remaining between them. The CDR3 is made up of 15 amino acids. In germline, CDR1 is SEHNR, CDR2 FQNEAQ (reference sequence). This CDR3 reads CASSPSVVPYNEQFF. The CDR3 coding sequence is TGTGCCAGCAGCCCGTCAGTCGTTCCATACAATGAGCAGTTCTTC.

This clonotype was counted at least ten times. The CDR3 here is CASSFGVANEKLFF. In nucleotides, the CDR3 is TGTGCCAGCAGCTTCGGTGTAGCTAATGAAAAACTGTTTTTT. This chain joins TRBV11-3 and TRBJ1-4, with D hard to call. In germline, CDR1 is SGHNT, CDR2 YENEEA. The CDR3 covers 14 residues. Trimming cost V 3 bases and J 3 bases, with 8 bases left between them.

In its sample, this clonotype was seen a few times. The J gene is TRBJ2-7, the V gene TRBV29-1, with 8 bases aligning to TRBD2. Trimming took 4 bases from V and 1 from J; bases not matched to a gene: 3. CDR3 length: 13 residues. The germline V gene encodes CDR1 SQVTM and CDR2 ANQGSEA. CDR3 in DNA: TGCAGCGTTGTTAGCGGGGAGTCCTACGAGCAGTACTTC. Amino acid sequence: CSVVSGESYEQYF.